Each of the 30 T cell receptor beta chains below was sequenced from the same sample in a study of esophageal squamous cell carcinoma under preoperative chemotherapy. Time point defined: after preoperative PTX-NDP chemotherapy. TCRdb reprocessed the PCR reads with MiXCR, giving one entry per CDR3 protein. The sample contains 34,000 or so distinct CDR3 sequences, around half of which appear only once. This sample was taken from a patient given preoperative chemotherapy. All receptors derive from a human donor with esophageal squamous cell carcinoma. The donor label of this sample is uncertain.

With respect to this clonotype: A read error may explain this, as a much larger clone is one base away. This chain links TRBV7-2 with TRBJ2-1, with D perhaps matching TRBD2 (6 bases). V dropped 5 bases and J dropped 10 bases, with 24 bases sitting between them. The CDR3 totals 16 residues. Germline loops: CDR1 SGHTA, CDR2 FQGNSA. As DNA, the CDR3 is TGTGCCAGCAGCCTGTTGCTACGCGGGGTGAGATACGAGCAGTTCTTC. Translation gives CASSLLLRGVRYEQFF.

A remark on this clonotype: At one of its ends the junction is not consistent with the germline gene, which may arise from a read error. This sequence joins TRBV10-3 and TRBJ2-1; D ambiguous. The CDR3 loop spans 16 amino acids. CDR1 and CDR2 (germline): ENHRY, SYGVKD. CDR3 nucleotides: TGTGCCAGCAGTGAGTCCCTAGGTCTTCTCTACAATGAGCAGTTCTTC. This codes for CASSESLGLLYNEQFF.

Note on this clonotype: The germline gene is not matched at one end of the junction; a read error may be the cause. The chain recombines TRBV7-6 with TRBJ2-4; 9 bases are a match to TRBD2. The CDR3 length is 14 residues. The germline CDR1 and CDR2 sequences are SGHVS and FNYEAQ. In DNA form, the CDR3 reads TGTGCCAGCACGGCGGGGGGGGCCAAAAACACGCAGTACTTT. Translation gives CASTAGGAKNTQYF.

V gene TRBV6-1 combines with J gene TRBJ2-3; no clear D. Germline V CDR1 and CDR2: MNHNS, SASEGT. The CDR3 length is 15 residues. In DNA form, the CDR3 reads TGTGGCGCGAGGCTCCGGACCCGCCCCACAGATACGCAGTATTTT. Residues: CGARLRTRPTDTQYF.

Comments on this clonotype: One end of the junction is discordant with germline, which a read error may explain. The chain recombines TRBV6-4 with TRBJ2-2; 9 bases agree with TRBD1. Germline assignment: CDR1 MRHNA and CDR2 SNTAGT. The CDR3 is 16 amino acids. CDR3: CASSDSTGGDTGEQFF. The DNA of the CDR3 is TGTGCCAGCAGTGACTCGACAGGGGGAGACACAGGGGAGCAGTTTTTT.

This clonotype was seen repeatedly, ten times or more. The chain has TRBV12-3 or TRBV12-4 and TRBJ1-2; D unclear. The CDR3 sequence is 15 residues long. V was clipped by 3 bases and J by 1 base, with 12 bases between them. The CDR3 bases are TGTGCCAGCAGTTTTTCCAGCTTAATTAACTATGGCTACACCTTC. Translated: CASSFSSLINYGYTF.

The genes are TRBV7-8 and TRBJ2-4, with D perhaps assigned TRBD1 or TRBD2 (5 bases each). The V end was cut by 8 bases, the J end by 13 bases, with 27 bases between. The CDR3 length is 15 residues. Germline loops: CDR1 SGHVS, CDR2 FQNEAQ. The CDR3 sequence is CASGPGQGAKNTQYF. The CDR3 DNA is TGTGCCAGCGGCCCGGGGCAGGGAGCCAAAAACACGCAGTACTTC.

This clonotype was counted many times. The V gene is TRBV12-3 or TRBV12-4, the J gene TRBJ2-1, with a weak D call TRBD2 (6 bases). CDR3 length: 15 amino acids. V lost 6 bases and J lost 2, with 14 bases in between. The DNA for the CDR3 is TGTGCCAGCAGCCCTGGGAGCGGGCCCTACAATGAGCAGTTCTTC. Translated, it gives CASSPGSGPYNEQFF.

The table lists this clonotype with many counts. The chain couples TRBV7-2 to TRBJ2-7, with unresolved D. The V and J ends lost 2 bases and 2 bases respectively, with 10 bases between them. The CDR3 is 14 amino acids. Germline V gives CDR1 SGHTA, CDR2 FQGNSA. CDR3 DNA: TGTGCCAGCAGCTTAAACAGATTCGCCTACGAGCAGTACTTC. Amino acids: CASSLNRFAYEQYF.

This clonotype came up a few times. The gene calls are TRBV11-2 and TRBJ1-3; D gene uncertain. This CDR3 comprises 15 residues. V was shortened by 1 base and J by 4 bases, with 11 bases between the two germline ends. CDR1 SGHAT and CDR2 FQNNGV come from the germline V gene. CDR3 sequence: CASSLGYTEGNTIYF. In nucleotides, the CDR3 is TGTGCCAGCAGCTTAGGGTACACGGAAGGAAACACCATATATTTT.

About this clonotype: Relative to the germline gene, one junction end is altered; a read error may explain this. The CDR3 sequence is CAGSFVDRPGDTQYF. CDR3 DNA sequence: TGTGCCGGCAGCTTCGTGGACCGACCAGGGGATACCCAGTACTTC. J is TRBJ2-5 and V is TRBV7-2, with TRBD1 as a possible D gene (6 bases). Germline CDR1 is SGHTA and CDR2 is FQGNSA. The CDR3 spans 15 residues.

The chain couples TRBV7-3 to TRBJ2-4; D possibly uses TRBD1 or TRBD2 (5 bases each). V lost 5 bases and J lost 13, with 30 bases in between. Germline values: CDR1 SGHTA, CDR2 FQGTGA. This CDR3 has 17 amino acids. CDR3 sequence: CASSRKPGRWDENMQYF. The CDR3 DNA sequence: TGTGCCAGCAGCCGCAAACCGGGGCGGTGGGACGAAAATATGCAGTACTTC.

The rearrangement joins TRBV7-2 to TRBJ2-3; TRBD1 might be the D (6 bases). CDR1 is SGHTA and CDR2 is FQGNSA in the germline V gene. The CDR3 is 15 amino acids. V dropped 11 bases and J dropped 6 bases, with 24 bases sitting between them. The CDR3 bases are TGTGCCGGGGGCTTCCGGGGCCATCCAGAGGATACGCAGTATTTT. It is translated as CAGGFRGHPEDTQYF.

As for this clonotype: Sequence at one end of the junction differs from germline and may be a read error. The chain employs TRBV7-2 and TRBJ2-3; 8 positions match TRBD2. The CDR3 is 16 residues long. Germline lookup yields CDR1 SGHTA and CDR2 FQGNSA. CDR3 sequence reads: CASSVRGGRRTDTQYF. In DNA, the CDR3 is TGTGCCAGCAGCGTTCGGGGGGGGCGACGCACAGATACGCAGTATTTC.

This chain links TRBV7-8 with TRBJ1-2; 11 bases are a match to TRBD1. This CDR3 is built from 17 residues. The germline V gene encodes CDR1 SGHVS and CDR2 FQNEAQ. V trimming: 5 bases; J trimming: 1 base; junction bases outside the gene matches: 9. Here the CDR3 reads CASSLLDRGLINYGYTF. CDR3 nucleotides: TGTGCCAGCAGCCTACTGGACAGGGGGCTAATTAACTATGGCTACACCTTC. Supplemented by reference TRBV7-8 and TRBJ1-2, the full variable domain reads GAGVSQSPRYKVAKRGQDVALRCDPISGHVSLFWYQQALGQGPEFLTYFQNEAQLDKSGLPSDRFFAERPEGSVSTLKIQRTQQEDSAVYLCASSLLDRGLINYGYTFGSGTRLTVV.

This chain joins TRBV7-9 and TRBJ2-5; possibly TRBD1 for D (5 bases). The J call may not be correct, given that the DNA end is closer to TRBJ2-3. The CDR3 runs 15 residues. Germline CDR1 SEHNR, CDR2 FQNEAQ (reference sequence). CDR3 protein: CASSLGGPDQETQYF. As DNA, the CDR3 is TGTGCCAGCAGCTTAGGGGGCCCTGACCAAGAGACCCAGTATTTT.

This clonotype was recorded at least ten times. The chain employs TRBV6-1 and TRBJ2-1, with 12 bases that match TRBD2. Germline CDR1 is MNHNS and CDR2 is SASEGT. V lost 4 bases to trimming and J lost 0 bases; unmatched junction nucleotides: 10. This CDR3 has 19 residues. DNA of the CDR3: TGTGCCAGCAGTGTCAGACTAGCGGGGGACCGAAGCTCCTACAATGAGCAGTTCTTC. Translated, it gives CASSVRLAGDRSSYNEQFF.

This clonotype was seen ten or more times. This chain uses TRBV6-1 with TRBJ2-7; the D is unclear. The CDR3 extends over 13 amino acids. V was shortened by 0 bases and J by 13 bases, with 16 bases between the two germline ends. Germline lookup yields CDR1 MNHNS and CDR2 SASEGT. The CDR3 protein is CASSEAVDRVVYF. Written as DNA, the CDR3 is TGTGCCAGCAGTGAAGCGGTGGATAGGGTCGTTTACTTC.

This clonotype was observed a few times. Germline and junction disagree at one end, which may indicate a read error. The CDR3 region is CASSRTGGGATNTQYF. The CDR3, as DNA: TGTGCCAGCAGTCGCACGGGGGGGGGCGCCACAAATACGCAGTATTTT. The J gene is TRBJ2-3, the V gene TRBV6-1; 8 positions match TRBD2. This CDR3 contains 16 residues. In germline, CDR1 is MNHNS, CDR2 SASEGT.

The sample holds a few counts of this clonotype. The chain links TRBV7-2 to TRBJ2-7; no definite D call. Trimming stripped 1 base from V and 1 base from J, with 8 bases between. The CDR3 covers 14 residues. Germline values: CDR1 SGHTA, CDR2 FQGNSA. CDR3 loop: CASSLGVKSYEQYF. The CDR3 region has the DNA TGTGCCAGCAGCTTAGGGGTTAAGTCCTACGAGCAGTACTTC.

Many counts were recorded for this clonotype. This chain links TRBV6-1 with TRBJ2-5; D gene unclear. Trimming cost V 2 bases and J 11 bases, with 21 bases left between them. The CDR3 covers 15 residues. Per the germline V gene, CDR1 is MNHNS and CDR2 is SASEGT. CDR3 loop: CASSENSPWYNEQYF. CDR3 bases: TGTGCCAGCAGTGAAAACTCCCCCTGGTACAATGAGCAGTACTTC.

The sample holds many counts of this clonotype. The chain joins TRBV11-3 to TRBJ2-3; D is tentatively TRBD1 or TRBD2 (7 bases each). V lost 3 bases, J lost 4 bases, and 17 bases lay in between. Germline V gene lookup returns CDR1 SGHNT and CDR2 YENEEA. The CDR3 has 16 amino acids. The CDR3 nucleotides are TGTGCCAGCAGCTTCGGCCGGGGAGGGGGCCCAGATACGCAGTATTTT. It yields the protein CASSFGRGGGPDTQYF.

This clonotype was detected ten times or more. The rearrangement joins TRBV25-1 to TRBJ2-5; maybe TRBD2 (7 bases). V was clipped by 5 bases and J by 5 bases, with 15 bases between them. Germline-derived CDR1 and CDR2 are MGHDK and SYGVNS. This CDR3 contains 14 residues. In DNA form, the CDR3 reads TGTGCCAGCAGTATAAGGGGGGGCGAGGAGACCCAGTACTTC. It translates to CASSIRGGEETQYF.

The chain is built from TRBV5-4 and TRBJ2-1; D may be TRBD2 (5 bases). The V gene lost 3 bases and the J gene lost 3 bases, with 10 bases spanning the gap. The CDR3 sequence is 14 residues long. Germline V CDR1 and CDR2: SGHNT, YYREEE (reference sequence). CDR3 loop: CASSSHTSYNEQFF. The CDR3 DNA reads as TGTGCCAGCAGCTCGCACACTAGCTACAATGAGCAGTTCTTC.

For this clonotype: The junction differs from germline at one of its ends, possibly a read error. The CDR3 nucleotides read TGTGCCAGCACTGAATGGGGGGGCAATGAGCAGTTCTTC. Amino acids: CASTEWGGNEQFF. This chain links TRBV6-1 with TRBJ2-1; 7 bases line up with TRBD2. CDR3 length: 13 amino acids. CDR1 and CDR2 (germline): MNHNS, SASEGT.

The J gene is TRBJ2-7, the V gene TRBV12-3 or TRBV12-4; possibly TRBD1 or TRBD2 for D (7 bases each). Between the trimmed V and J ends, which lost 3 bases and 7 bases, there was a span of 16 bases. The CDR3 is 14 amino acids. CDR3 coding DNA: TGTGCCAGCAGTTTGGGAGGGGGCATTAGGGAGCAGTACTTC. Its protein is CASSLGGGIREQYF.

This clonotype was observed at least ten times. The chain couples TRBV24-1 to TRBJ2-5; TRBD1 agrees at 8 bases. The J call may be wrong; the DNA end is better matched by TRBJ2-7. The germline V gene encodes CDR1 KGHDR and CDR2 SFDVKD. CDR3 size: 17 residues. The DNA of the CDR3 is TGTGCCCCGACTATACGACCCAGGGACCGACAGGGGTGCGAGCAGTACTTC. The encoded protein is CAPTIRPRDRQGCEQYF.

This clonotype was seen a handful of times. CDR3 loop: CASSLGGLQHQPQHF. The CDR3 DNA follows: TGTGCCAGCAGTTTGGGGGGTCTCCAGCATCAGCCCCAGCATTTT. The rearrangement joins TRBV7-2 to TRBJ1-5, with D perhaps matching TRBD1 (5 bases). V was pared by 6 bases and J by 5 bases, with 17 bases between. The CDR3 is 15 amino acids. Germline CDR1 and CDR2: SGHTA and FQGNSA.

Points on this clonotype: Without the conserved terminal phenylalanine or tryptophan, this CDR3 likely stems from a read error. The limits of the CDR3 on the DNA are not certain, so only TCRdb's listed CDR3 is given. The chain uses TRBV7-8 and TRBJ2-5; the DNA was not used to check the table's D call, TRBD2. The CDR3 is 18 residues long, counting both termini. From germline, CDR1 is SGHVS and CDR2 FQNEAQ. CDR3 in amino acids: CASSSPGLAGGYQETQFS.

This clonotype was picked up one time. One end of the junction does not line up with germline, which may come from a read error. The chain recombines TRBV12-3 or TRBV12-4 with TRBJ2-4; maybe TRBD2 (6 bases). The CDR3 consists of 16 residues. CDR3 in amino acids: CASRTTGRGATDMQYF. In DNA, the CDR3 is TGTGCGAGCCGTACTACTGGGCGGGGAGCCACAGACATGCAGTACTTC.